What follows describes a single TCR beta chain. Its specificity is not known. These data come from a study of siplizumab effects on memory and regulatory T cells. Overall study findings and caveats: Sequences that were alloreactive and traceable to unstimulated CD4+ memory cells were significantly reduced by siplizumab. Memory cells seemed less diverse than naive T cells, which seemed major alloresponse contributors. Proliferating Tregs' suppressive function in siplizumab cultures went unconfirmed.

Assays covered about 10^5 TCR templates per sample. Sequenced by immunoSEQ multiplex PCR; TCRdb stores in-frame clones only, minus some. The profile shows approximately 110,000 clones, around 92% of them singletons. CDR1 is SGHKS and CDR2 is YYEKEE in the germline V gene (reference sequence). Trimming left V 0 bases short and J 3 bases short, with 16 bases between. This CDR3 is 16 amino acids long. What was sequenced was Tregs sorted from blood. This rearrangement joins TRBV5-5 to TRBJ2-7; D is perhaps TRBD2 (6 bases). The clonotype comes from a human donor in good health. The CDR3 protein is CASSLGDSFWDYEQYF. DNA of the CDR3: TGTGCCAGCAGCTTGGGGGACTCATTCTGGGACTACGAGCAGTACTTC. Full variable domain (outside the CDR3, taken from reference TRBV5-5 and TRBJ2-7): DAGVTQSPTHLIKTRGQQVTLRCSPISGHKSVSWYQQVLGQGPQFIFQYYEKEERGRGNFPDRFSARQFPNYSSELNVNALLLGDSALYLCASSLGDSFWDYEQYFGPGTRLTVT.